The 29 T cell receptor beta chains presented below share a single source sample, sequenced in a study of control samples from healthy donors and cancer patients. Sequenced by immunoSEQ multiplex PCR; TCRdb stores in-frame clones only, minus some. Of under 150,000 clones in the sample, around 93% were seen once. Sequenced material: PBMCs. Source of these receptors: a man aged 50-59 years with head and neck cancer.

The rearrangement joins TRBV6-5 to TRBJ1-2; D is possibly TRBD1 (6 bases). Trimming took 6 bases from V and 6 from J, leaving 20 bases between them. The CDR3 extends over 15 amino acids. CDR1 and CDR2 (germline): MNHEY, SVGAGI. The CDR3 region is CASSPDGPRGHGYTF. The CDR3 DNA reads TGTGCCAGCAGCCCCGACGGCCCCCGGGGGCATGGCTACACCTTC.

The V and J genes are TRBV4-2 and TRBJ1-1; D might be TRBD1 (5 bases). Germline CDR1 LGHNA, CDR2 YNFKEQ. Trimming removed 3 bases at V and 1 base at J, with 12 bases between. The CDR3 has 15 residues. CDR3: CASSQAPDRNTEAFF. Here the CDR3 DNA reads TGTGCCAGCAGCCAGGCCCCTGACAGGAACACTGAAGCTTTCTTT.

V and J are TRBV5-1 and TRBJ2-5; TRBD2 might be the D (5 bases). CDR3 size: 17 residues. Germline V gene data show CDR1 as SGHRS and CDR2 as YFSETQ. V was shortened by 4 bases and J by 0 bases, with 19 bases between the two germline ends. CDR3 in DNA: TGCGCCAGCAGCCTGTTCCATAGCGCGAAGTACCAAGAGACCCAGTACTTC. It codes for CASSLFHSAKYQETQYF.

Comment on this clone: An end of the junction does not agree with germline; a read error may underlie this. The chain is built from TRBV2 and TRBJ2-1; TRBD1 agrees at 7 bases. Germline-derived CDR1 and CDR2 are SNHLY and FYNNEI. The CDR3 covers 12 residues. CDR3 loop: CASSKDRIVEIF. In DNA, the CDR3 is TGTGCCAGCAGTAAGGACAGGATCGTAGAGATCTTC.

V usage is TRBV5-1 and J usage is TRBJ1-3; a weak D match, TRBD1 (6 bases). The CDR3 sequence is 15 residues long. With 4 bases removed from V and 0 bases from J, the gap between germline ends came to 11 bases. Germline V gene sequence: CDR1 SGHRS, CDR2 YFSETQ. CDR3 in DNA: TGCGCCAGCAGCGAAGGGGGGACCTCTGGAAACACCATATATTTT. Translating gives CASSEGGTSGNTIYF.

The CDR3 coding sequence is TGTGCCAGCAGTTTATTTAGACAGGGGGATGGCTACACCTTC. It yields the protein CASSLFRQGDGYTF. This sequence joins TRBV28 and TRBJ1-2; the match to TRBD1 covers 9 bases. Germline V gene data show CDR1 as MDHEN and CDR2 as SYDVKM. Trimming at V came to 1 base and at J to 6 bases, leaving 3 bases not matched to a gene. This CDR3 has 14 amino acids.

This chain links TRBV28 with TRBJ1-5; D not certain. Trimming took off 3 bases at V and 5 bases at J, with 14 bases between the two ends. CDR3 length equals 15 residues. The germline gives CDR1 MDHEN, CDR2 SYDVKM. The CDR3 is CASSFLGNGDQPQHF. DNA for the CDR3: TGTGCCAGCAGTTTCTTAGGTAACGGGGATCAGCCCCAGCATTTT.

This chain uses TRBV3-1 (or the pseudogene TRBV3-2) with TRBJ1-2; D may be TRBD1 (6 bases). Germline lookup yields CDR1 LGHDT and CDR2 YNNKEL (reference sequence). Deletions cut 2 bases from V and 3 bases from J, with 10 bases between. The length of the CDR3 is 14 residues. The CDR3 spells CASSQRGLDYGYTF. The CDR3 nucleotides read TGTGCCAGCAGCCAAAGGGGGTTGGACTATGGCTACACCTTC.

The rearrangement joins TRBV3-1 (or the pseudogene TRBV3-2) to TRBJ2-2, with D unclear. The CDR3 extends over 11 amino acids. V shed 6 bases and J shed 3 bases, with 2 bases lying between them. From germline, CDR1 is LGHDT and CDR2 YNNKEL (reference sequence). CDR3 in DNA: TGTGCCAGCAGGCACACCGGGGAGCTGTTTTTT. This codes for CASRHTGELFF.

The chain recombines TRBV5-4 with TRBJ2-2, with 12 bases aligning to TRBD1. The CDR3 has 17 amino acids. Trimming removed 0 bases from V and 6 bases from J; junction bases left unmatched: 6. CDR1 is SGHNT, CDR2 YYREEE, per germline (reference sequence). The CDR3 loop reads CASSLAWGQGASGELFF. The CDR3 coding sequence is TGTGCCAGCAGCTTGGCCTGGGGACAGGGGGCCTCCGGGGAGCTGTTTTTT.

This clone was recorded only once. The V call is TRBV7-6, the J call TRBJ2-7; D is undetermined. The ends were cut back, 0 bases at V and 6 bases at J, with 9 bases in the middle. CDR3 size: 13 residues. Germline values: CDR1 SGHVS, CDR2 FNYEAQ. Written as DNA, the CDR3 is TGTGCCAGCAGCTTAGCCCAGGCCTCCGAGCAGTACTTC. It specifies CASSLAQASEQYF.

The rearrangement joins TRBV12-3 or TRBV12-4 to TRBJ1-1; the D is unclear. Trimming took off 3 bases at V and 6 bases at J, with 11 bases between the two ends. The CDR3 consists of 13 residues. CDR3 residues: CASSLSPGAEAFF. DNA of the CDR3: TGTGCCAGCAGTTTGTCCCCCGGTGCTGAAGCTTTCTTT.

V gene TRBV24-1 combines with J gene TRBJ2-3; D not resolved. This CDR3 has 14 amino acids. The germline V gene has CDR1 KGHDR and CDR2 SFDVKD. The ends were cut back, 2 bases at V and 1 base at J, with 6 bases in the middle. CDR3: CATSDYQGTDTQYF. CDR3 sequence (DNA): TGTGCCACCAGTGATTATCAGGGCACAGATACGCAGTATTTT.

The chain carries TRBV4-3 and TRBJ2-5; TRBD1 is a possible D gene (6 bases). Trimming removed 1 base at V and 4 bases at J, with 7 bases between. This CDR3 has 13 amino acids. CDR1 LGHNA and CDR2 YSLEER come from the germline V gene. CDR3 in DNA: TGCGCCAGCAGCCAAGGAGGGGGAGAGACCCAGTACTTC. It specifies CASSQGGGETQYF.

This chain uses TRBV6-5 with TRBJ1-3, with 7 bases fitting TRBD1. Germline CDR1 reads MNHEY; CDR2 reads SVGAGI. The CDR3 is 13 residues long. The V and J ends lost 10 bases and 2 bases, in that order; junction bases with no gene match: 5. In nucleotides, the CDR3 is TGTGCCATCGGGACAGCGGCTGGAAACACCATATATTTT. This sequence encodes CAIGTAAGNTIYF.

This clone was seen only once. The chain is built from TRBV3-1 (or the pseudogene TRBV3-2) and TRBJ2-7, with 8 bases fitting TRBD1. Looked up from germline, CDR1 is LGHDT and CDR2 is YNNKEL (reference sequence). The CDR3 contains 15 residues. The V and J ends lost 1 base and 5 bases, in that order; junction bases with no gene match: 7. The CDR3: CASSQVGTGLHEQYF. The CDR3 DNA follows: TGTGCCAGCAGCCAAGTCGGGACAGGTCTTCACGAGCAGTACTTC.

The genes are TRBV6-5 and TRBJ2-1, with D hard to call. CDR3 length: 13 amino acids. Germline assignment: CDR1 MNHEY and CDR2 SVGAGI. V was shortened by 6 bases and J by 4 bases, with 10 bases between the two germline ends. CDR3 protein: CASSATGYNEQFF. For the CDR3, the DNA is TGTGCCAGCAGCGCCACGGGTTACAATGAGCAGTTCTTC.

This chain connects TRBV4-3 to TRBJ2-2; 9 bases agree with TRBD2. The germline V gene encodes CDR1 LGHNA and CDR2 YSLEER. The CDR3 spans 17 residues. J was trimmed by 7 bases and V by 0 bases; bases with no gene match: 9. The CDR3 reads CASSQDYQRGVGGELFF. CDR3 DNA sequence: TGCGCCAGCAGCCAAGATTACCAGCGGGGGGTCGGCGGGGAGCTGTTTTTT.

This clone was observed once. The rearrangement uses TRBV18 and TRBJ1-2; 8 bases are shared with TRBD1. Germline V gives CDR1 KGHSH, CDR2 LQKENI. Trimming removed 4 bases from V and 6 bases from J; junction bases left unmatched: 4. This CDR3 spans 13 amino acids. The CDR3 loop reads CASSLQGVNGYTF. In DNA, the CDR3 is TGTGCCAGCTCACTACAGGGGGTTAATGGCTACACCTTC.

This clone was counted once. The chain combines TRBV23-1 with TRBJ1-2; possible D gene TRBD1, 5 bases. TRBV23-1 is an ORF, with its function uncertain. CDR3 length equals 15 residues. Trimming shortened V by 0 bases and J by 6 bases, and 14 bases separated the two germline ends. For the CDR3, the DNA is TGCGCCAGCAGTCAATCAGTGACAGAAGCTCATGGCTACACCTTC. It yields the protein CASSQSVTEAHGYTF.

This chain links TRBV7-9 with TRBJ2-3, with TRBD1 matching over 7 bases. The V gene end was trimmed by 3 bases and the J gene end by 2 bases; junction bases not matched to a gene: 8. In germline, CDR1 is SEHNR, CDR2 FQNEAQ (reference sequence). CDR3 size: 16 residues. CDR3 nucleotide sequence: TGTGCCAGCAGCTTGGGGACAGCCAAGTTCACAGATACGCAGTATTTT. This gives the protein CASSLGTAKFTDTQYF.

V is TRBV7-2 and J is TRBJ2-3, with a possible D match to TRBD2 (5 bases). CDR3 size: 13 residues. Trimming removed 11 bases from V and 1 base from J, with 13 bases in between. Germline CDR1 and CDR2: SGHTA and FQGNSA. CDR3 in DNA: TGTGCCGTGAGGGTTCCTGGCACAGATACGCAGTATTTT. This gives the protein CAVRVPGTDTQYF. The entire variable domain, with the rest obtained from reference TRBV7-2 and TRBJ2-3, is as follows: GAGVSQSPSNKVTEKGKDVELRCDPISGHTALYWYRQSLGQGLEFLIYFQGNSAPDKSGLPSDRFSAERTGGSVSTLTIQRTQQEDSAVYLCAVRVPGTDTQYFGPGTRLTVL.

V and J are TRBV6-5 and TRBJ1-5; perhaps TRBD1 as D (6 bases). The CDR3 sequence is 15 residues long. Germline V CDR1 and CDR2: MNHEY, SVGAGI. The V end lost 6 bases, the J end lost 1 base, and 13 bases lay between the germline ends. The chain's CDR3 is CASRDRSWSNQPQHF. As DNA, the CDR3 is TGTGCCAGCAGGGACAGATCGTGGAGCAATCAGCCCCAGCATTTT.

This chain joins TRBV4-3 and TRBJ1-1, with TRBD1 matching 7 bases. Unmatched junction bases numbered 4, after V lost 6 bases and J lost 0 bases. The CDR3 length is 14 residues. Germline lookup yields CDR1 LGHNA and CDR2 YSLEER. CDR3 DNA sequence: TGCGCCAGCAGACGACAGGGAATGAACACTGAAGCTTTCTTT. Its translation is CASRRQGMNTEAFF.

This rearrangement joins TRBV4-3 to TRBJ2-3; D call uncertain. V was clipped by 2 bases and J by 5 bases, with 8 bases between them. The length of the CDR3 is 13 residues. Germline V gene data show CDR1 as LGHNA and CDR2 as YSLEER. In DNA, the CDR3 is TGCGCCAGCAGCCAACAGCTGGGAGATACGCAGTATTTT. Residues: CASSQQLGDTQYF.

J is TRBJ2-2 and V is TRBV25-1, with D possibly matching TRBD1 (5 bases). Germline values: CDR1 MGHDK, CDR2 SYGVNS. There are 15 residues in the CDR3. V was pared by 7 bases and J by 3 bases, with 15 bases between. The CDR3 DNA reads TGTGCCAGCAACAAAGGGGCCGGGTACACCGGGGAGCTGTTTTTT. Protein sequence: CASNKGAGYTGELFF.

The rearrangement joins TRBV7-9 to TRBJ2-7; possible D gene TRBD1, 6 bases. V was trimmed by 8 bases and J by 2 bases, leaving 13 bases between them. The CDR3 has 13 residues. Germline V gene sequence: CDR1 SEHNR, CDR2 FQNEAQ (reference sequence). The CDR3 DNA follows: TGTGCCAGCCGCCGGGACACGGCCTACGAGCAGTACTTC. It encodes CASRRDTAYEQYF.

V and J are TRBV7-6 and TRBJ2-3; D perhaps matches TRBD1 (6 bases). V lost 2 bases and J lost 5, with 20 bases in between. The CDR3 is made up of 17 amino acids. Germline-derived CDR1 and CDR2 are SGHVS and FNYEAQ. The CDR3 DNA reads TGTGCCAGCAGCTTAACTCCCCTAGGACAGCCCGGAGATACGCAGTATTTT. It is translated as CASSLTPLGQPGDTQYF.

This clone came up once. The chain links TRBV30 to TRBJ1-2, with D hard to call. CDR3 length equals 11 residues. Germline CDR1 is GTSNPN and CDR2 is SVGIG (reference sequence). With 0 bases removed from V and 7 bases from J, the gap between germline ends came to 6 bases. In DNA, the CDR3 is TGTGCCTGGAGTGTAAGCGTTGGCTACACCTTC. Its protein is CAWSVSVGYTF.